Presented here are 6 T cell receptor beta chains from one specimen sequenced in a study of blood T cell repertoires in COVID-19. Clones were sequenced by immunoSEQ multiplex PCR, and TCRdb holds only the in-frame ones, with some missing. The table shows roughly 380,000 clones, with over 65% occurring only once. Sequencing used peripheral blood. The receptors here all came from a human donor with acute or convalescent COVID-19. The donor label of this sample is uncertain.

This sequence joins TRBV9 and TRBJ2-1, with 7 bases aligning to TRBD1. Germline V gene lookup returns CDR1 SGDLS and CDR2 YYNGEE. Trimming took 3 bases from V and 6 from J; bases not matched to a gene: 12. This CDR3 is 16 amino acids long. CDR3 protein: CASSALDRAISNEQFF. The CDR3 coding sequence is TGTGCCAGCAGCGCTTTAGACAGGGCTATAAGCAATGAGCAGTTCTTC.

The chain carries TRBV28 and TRBJ1-4; the match to TRBD1 covers 9 bases. The trim removed 5 bases at V and 8 bases at J, leaving 6 bases unmatched. CDR3 length equals 14 residues. Per the germline V gene, CDR1 is MDHEN and CDR2 is SYDVKM. DNA of the CDR3: TGTGCCAGCAGTGGGACAGGGTCGGGAGAAAAACTGTTTTTT. This gives the protein CASSGTGSGEKLFF.

About this clone itself: This sample also contains other DNA sequences that code for the same CDR3. This sequence joins TRBV4-1 and TRBJ1-2, with 9 bases fitting TRBD1. CDR3 size: 13 residues. Germline trimming cut 1 base from V and 6 bases from J; bases unmatched to any gene: 0. Germline CDR1 and CDR2: MGHRA and YSYEKL. CDR3 coding DNA: TGCGCCAGCAGCCAAGGGACAGGGGATGGCTACACCTTC. Its protein is CASSQGTGDGYTF.

Here the CDR3 reads CASSVARGTGGLPRGYTF. In DNA form, the CDR3 reads TGTGCCAGCAGCGTAGCTAGGGGGACAGGGGGCCTCCCTCGCGGCTACACCTTC. The chain recombines TRBV9 with TRBJ1-2, with 12 nucleotides matching TRBD1. The germline V gene encodes CDR1 SGDLS and CDR2 YYNGEE. V dropped 0 bases and J dropped 8; count of bases not matched to a gene: 14. This CDR3 is 18 amino acids long.

This clone was observed a single time. The chain has TRBV20-1 and TRBJ1-1; D perhaps matches TRBD1 (6 bases). V was clipped by 6 bases and J by 8 bases, with 13 bases between them. The germline V gene has CDR1 DFQATT and CDR2 SNEGSKA (reference sequence). This CDR3 spans 11 amino acids. The CDR3 spells CSAVRQAEAFF. CDR3 coding DNA: TGCAGTGCCGTTCGACAGGCAGAAGCTTTCTTT.

The chain combines TRBV30 with TRBJ1-5; the match to TRBD1 covers 10 bases. Germline loops: CDR1 GTSNPN, CDR2 SVGIG (reference sequence). The CDR3 totals 14 residues. V was pared by 2 bases and J by 6 bases, with 4 bases of the junction left unmatched. CDR3 bases: TGTGCCTGGAGTCCGGGACAGGGGTCTCAGCCCCAGCATTTT. It is translated as CAWSPGQGSQPQHF.